The 26 T cell receptor beta chains listed next were all sequenced from one sample in a study of metastatic and nonmetastatic thyroid tumors (dated by TCRdb to 2019 to 2021). Library creation used PCR. The reads were generated on an Illumina HiSeq 4000. The public reads were quality trimmed at Q25 with fastp and then assembled into clones with MiXCR by TCRdb, keeping productive beta chains. The sample profile shows roughly 89,000 clones; approximately 12% of them were found once. The ten largest make up around 9% of the sample. No patient had received any treatment before thyroid surgery. The material sequenced was tumor tissue. Receptors were obtained from a female donor with papillary thyroid cancer or a benign thyroid nodule (not recorded which). Some clones in this sample may be carry-over from other donors' samples.

A few counts support this clone. This sequence may be a read error, since a much larger clone differs from it by one base. The chain uses TRBV27 and TRBJ2-5; 8 nucleotides agree with TRBD1. CDR1 is MNHEY and CDR2 is SMNVEV in the germline V gene (reference sequence). The CDR3 spans 17 residues. CDR3 region: CASSLRDRPGTMETKYF. The CDR3 DNA follows: TGTGCCAGCAGTTTAAGGGACAGGCCCGGGACCATGGAGACCAAGTACTTC.

This clone was recorded at least ten times. The DNA of the CDR3 is TGCAGTGCTAGATCCGGGGACAGGCGGTCCTACAATGAGCAGTTCTTC. It translates to CSARSGDRRSYNEQFF. The chain joins TRBV20-1 to TRBJ2-1, with 8 nucleotides matching TRBD1. The V segment lost 2 bases and the J segment 1 base; nucleotides outside the gene matches: 7. CDR3 length: 16 residues. Per germline, CDR1 DFQATT and CDR2 SNEGSKA (reference sequence).

The chain is built from TRBV11-1 and TRBJ2-7; D unresolved. The CDR3 covers 13 residues. Germline assignment: CDR1 SGHAT and CDR2 FQDESV (reference sequence). Trimming stripped 5 bases from V and 4 bases from J, with 12 bases between. The CDR3 region has the DNA TGTGCCAGCAGCAAGGTGGGTCCGTACGAGCAGTACTTC. Translation: CASSKVGPYEQYF.

About this clone itself: At one end, the junction sequence differs from germline, possibly due to a read error. V gene TRBV7-7 combines with J gene TRBJ2-1; D may be TRBD2 (6 bases). Germline V gives CDR1 SSHAT, CDR2 FNYEAQ (reference sequence). CDR3 length equals 16 residues. CDR3 sequence: CASSPGTLSSYNEQFF. The CDR3, as DNA: TGTGCTAGCAGCCCTGGGACTTTGAGCTCCTACAATGAGCAGTTCTTC.

This clone was recorded many times. The rearrangement joins TRBV6-1 to TRBJ2-2; 7 nucleotides match TRBD2. Germline V gene sequence: CDR1 MNHNS, CDR2 SASEGT. The CDR3 has 14 amino acids. V lost 8 bases to trimming and J lost 0 bases; unmatched junction nucleotides: 3. CDR3: CASVRGANTGELFF. CDR3 in DNA: TGTGCCAGCGTTCGGGGGGCGAACACCGGGGAGCTGTTTTTT.

About this clone itself: It may be a read error: a sequence one base away is much more abundant. This same CDR3 is encoded by further DNA sequences in the sample. V gene TRBV11-3 combines with J gene TRBJ2-2; weak D call: TRBD1 (6 bases). CDR1 is SGHNT, CDR2 YENEEA, per germline. The CDR3 consists of 15 residues. Trimming shortened V by 4 bases and J by 5 bases, and 14 bases separated the two germline ends. In nucleotides, the CDR3 is TGTGCCAGCAGCTCGGTGACAGGTAATACCGGGGAGCTGTTTTTT. Translating it yields CASSSVTGNTGELFF. Combining the CDR3 with reference TRBV11-3 and TRBJ2-2 gives the whole variable domain EAGVVQSPRYKIIEKKQPVAFWCNPISGHNTLYWYLQNLGQGPELLIRYENEEAVDDSQLPKDRFSAERLKGVDSTLKIQPAELGDSAVYLCASSSVTGNTGELFFGEGSRLTVL.

With respect to this clone: One base away lies a much larger clone, so this may be a sequencing read error. This chain joins TRBV6-5 and TRBJ1-1, with no clear D. V was pared by 2 bases and J by 10 bases, with 14 bases between. The germline V gene has CDR1 MNHEY and CDR2 SVGAGI. This CDR3 contains 13 residues. The CDR3 is CASSYGSGYVAFF. The CDR3 bases are TGTGCCAGCAGTTACGGGTCGGGGTACGTAGCTTTCTTT.

This clone has only a few counts. A much larger clone differs from this one at a single base, so this may be a read error. Other DNA sequences in the same sample also yield this CDR3. The chain carries TRBV29-1 and TRBJ2-7, with 11 bases lining up with TRBD2. This CDR3 has 16 amino acids. Germline CDR1 reads SQVTM; CDR2 reads ANQGSEA. The DNA of the CDR3 is TGTAGCGCTACTGGATACGGGACTAGCGGCTCCTACGAGCAGTACTTC. Translating it yields CSATGYGTSGSYEQYF.

This clone was detected many times. CDR3 in amino acids: CAWSVDAWGEQFF. CDR3 sequence (DNA): TGTGCCTGGAGTGTAGACGCCTGGGGGGAGCAGTTCTTC. The J gene is TRBJ2-1, the V gene TRBV30; the D gene could be TRBD1 or TRBD2 (5 bases each). The CDR3 has 13 residues. Germline values: CDR1 GTSNPN, CDR2 SVGIG (reference sequence). V lost 0 bases to trimming and J lost 10 bases, with 13 bases between them.

Remarks on this clone: A much more abundant neighbour one base away suggests this may be a read error. The rearrangement uses TRBV2 and TRBJ2-3; 12 bases are shared with TRBD2. Germline V gives CDR1 SNHLY, CDR2 FYNNEI. This CDR3 spans 16 amino acids. V was clipped by 5 bases and J by 0 bases; unmatched bases: 3. The CDR3 bases are TGTGCCAGCAGTCTCGGACTAGCGGGGAGCACAGATACGCAGTATTTT. This codes for CASSLGLAGSTDTQYF.

As to this clone: This sequence may be a read error, since a much larger clone differs from it by one base. The chain recombines TRBV27 with TRBJ2-1, with 8 positions matching TRBD1. The CDR3 loop spans 15 amino acids. CDR1 is MNHEY and CDR2 is SMNVEV in the germline V gene (reference sequence). CDR3: CASSFSTGAYNEEFF. CDR3 sequence (DNA): TGTGCCAGCAGTTTCTCGACAGGGGCCTACAATGAGGAGTTCTTC.

This clone was counted at least ten times. The identical CDR3 is also encoded by other nucleotide sequences in the sample. The chain carries TRBV6-1 and TRBJ2-7, with D unresolved. CDR1 and CDR2 (germline): MNHNS, SASEGT. Trimming took off 0 bases at V and 3 bases at J, with 0 bases between the two ends. CDR3 length: 11 amino acids. CDR3: CASSEAYEQYF. The CDR3 DNA reads as TGTGCCAGCAGTGAAGCCTACGAGCAGTACTTC.

This clone was found a few times. The chain carries TRBV10-3 and TRBJ1-6, with TRBD1 matching 8 bases. V shed 11 bases, J shed 9 bases, and the junction held 15 bases outside the gene matches. The CDR3 has 15 residues. Germline CDR1 is ENHRY and CDR2 is SYGVKD. The CDR3 sequence: CAANGGQGAVSPLHF. The DNA of the CDR3 is TGTGCCGCGAACGGCGGACAGGGTGCTGTTTCACCCCTCCACTTT.

With respect to this clone: This clone may be a read error of a much larger clone one base away. The chain joins TRBV9 to TRBJ2-5, with D possibly matching TRBD2 (6 bases). CDR3 length: 13 residues. Per germline, CDR1 SGDLS and CDR2 YYNGEE. In nucleotides, the CDR3 is TGTGCCAGCAGCGGCCGGGGGAAAGAGAACCAGTACTTC. Residues: CASSGRGKENQYF.

This clone was recorded at least ten times. The chain employs TRBV30 and TRBJ1-2; D is possibly TRBD1 (6 bases). Germline loops: CDR1 GTSNPN, CDR2 SVGIG (reference sequence). Trimming removed 2 bases at V and 4 bases at J, with 11 bases between. The CDR3 sequence is 13 residues long. DNA for the CDR3: TGTGCCTGGAGTACAGGGTCGGGCTATGGCTACACCTTC. Translated, it gives CAWSTGSGYGYTF.

This clone occurred many times. The same CDR3 also results from other DNA sequences found in this sample. The rearrangement links TRBV19 to TRBJ1-2; D unresolved. CDR3 length: 12 amino acids. V dropped 8 bases and J dropped 6 bases, with 13 bases sitting between them. The germline V gene has CDR1 LNHDA and CDR2 SQIVND (reference sequence). The CDR3 reads CASAPGIHGYTF. As DNA, the CDR3 is TGTGCCAGTGCACCGGGGATCCATGGCTACACCTTC.

Concerning this clone itself: It is likely a read error, because the conserved phenylalanine at the end of the CDR3 is missing. Because the CDR3's place on the DNA is in doubt, the DNA is left out and the CDR3 is given as listed by TCRdb. The genes are TRBV6-1 and TRBJ1-2. Germline CDR1 reads MNHNS; CDR2 reads SASEGT. The CDR3 contains 11 residues when both ends are counted. CDR3 protein: CASSPHYGYTL.

This clone was counted many times. The J gene is TRBJ1-2, the V gene TRBV25-1; 7 nucleotides agree with TRBD1. The germline V gene encodes CDR1 MGHDK and CDR2 SYGVNS. The CDR3 is made up of 13 amino acids. V gave up 3 bases and J gave up 4 bases; unmatched junction bases: 2. CDR3 DNA: TGTGCCAGCAGTGAGAGGGACAGCTATGGCTACACCTTC. Amino acids: CASSERDSYGYTF.

This clone was observed many times. The chain is built from TRBV11-2 and TRBJ2-7; D is unresolved. Trimming cost V 7 bases and J 2 bases, with 12 bases left between them. CDR1 is SGHAT and CDR2 is FQNNGV in the germline V gene. The CDR3 loop spans 13 amino acids. As DNA, the CDR3 is TGTGCCAGCAATCAGATTGGTACCTACGAGCAGTACTTC. It translates to CASNQIGTYEQYF.

At least ten counts were recorded for this clone. V and J are TRBV11-2 and TRBJ2-2; tentative D call: TRBD1 (6 bases). The CDR3 loop spans 17 amino acids. The germline V gene encodes CDR1 SGHAT and CDR2 FQNNGV. V lost 8 bases and J 2 bases, leaving 21 bases between the germline ends. The CDR3, as DNA: TGTGCCAGCGGCTCAGATAGACAGGCAAAAAACACCGGGGAGCTGTTTTTT. It encodes CASGSDRQAKNTGELFF.

This clone came up many times. The V and J genes are TRBV19 and TRBJ1-5; TRBD1 matches 9 bases. Germline CDR1 is LNHDA and CDR2 is SQIVND (reference sequence). After removal of 1 base from V and 2 bases from J, the junction contained 12 bases not matched to a gene. The CDR3 is 19 residues long. The CDR3 loop is CASSIGILRDRDGNQPQHF. The DNA of the CDR3 is TGTGCCAGTAGTATAGGTATCCTCCGGGACAGGGACGGCAATCAGCCCCAGCATTTT.

The gene calls are TRBV5-6 and TRBJ2-3; the match to TRBD2 covers 14 bases. Germline assignment: CDR1 SGHDT and CDR2 YYEEEE. CDR3 length equals 18 residues. J gave up 3 bases and V 0 bases, and 6 bases lay outside the gene matches. The CDR3: CASSLARTSGRMTDTQYF. CDR3 nucleotides: TGTGCCAGCAGCTTGGCCCGGACTAGCGGGAGGATGACAGATACGCAGTATTTT.

This clone occurred many times. The CDR3 region is CATSRDVGGTYEQYF. The CDR3 DNA reads TGTGCCACCAGCAGAGATGTGGGGGGTACCTACGAGCAGTACTTC. The V and J genes are TRBV15 and TRBJ2-7, with a weak D call TRBD2 (6 bases). Germline V gene sequence: CDR1 LNHNV, CDR2 YYDKDF (reference sequence). V was cut by 0 bases and J by 2 bases, with 11 bases left in between. The CDR3 is 15 residues long.

This clone was seen a handful of times. Since a much larger clone is just one base distant, this may be a read error. V gene TRBV28 combines with J gene TRBJ2-1; the D is unclear. The ends were cut back, 1 base at V and 9 bases at J, with 1 base in the middle. Germline V gene lookup returns CDR1 MDHEN and CDR2 SYDVKM. This CDR3 contains 10 residues. CDR3 protein: CASSLFEQFF. The CDR3 nucleotides are TGTGCCAGCAGTTTATTTGAGCAGTTCTTC.

Details on this clone: Being one base from a much bigger clone, this may be a read error. Other DNA sequences in the sample encode the same CDR3. The chain recombines TRBV12-5 with TRBJ2-7; 9 bases match TRBD1. The CDR3 consists of 17 residues. CDR1 LGHNT and CDR2 FRNRAP come from the germline V gene. The CDR3 DNA is TGTGCCAGTGGTGCAACCTCCGGGACAGGGATTTCCTACGAGCAGTACTTC. Its protein product is CASGATSGTGISYEQYF.

This clone came up many times. In nucleotides, the CDR3 is TGCGCCAGCAGCCTAGCGGGAGGGCCTAAGGGATGGGCCAACGTCCTGACTTTC. As protein: CASSLAGGPKGWANVLTF. This chain connects TRBV5-1 to TRBJ2-6; 12 positions agree with TRBD2. This CDR3 contains 18 residues. J gave up 5 bases and V 4 bases, and 10 bases lay outside the gene matches. CDR1 and CDR2 from the germline V gene are SGHRS and YFSETQ. The full variable domain, its missing parts supplied by reference TRBV5-1 and TRBJ2-6, is KAGVTQTPRYLIKTRGQQVTLSCSPISGHRSVSWYQQTPGQGLQFLFEYFSETQRNKGNFPGRFSGRQFSNSRSEMNVSTLELGDSALYLCASSLAGGPKGWANVLTFGAGSRLTVL.